Shown below are 21 T cell receptor beta chains from a single sample sequenced in a study of graft-versus-host responses after intestinal transplantation. TCRdb keeps only in-frame clones here, not all; method: immunoSEQ multiplex PCR. The table shows over 15,000 clones, with approximately 30% occurring only once. The sequences come from alloreactive CD4+ T cells from a mixed lymphocyte reaction culture, collected before intestinal transplant. The subset was: CFSE-low proliferating T cells sorted from roughly six-day pre-transplant mixed lymphocyte reaction (GvH or HvG direction). These receptors were taken from a human patient who received an intestinal transplant.

V and J are TRBV27 and TRBJ1-4; TRBD1 is a possible D gene (5 bases). The CDR3 is 14 residues long. Germline V gives CDR1 MNHEY, CDR2 SMNVEV (reference sequence). Between the trimmed V and J ends, which lost 3 bases and 4 bases, there was a span of 9 bases. The chain's CDR3 is CASSFQGVNEKLFF. In nucleotides, the CDR3 is TGTGCCAGCAGTTTCCAGGGCGTTAATGAAAAACTGTTTTTT.

Relative to its sample, this clone is medium-sized. The gene calls are TRBV5-1 and TRBJ2-2, with 7 bases lining up with TRBD2. The CDR3 extends over 15 amino acids. Germline V lookup: CDR1 SGHRS, CDR2 YFSETQ. With V trimmed by 0 bases and J by 3 bases, 2 bases remained unmatched. The CDR3 DNA sequence: TGCGCCAGCAGCTTGGGTCTAGCGGACACCGGGGAGCTGTTTTTT. Its protein is CASSLGLADTGELFF. The complete variable domain, with remaining parts taken from reference TRBV5-1 and TRBJ2-2, reads KAGVTQTPRYLIKTRGQQVTLSCSPISGHRSVSWYQQTPGQGLQFLFEYFSETQRNKGNFPGRFSGRQFSNSRSEMNVSTLELGDSALYLCASSLGLADTGELFFGEGSRLTVL.

This clone showed up just a few times. The chain employs TRBV5-4 and TRBJ2-2; D is perhaps TRBD2 (5 bases). From germline, CDR1 is SGHNT and CDR2 YYREEE (reference sequence). V was pared by 0 bases and J by 3 bases, with 9 bases between. CDR3 length equals 15 residues. The CDR3 sequence: CASSLGLAYTGELFF. CDR3 coding DNA: TGTGCCAGCAGCTTGGGGCTAGCCTACACCGGGGAGCTGTTTTTT.

The V gene is TRBV11-3, the J gene TRBJ2-3; 8 bases fit TRBD1. The germline CDR1 and CDR2 sequences are SGHNT and YENEEA. The CDR3 loop spans 13 amino acids. V lost 5 bases, J lost 11 bases, and 9 bases stayed unmatched. The CDR3, as DNA: TGTGCCAGCAGCCCCGGCAGGGGGCGAAGGCAGTATTTT. It codes for CASSPGRGRRQYF.

The chain recombines TRBV5-6 with TRBJ1-6; TRBD1 agrees at 9 bases. V was clipped by 0 bases and J by 10 bases; unmatched bases: 8. Germline values: CDR1 SGHDT, CDR2 YYEEEE. There are 16 residues in the CDR3. The CDR3 here is CASSLGPHRGQSPLHF. The CDR3 DNA is TGTGCCAGCAGCTTGGGGCCCCACAGGGGGCAATCACCCCTCCACTTT.

The V call is TRBV6-6, the J call TRBJ1-6, with D hard to call. Germline CDR1 and CDR2: MNHNY and SVGAGI (reference sequence). V lost 7 bases and J lost 7, with 20 bases in between. This CDR3 region has 16 residues. The CDR3 here is CASNTEARGLNSPLHF. The DNA of the CDR3 is TGTGCCAGCAACACCGAAGCACGGGGTTTGAATTCACCCCTCCACTTT.

The gene calls are TRBV18 and TRBJ2-1; tentatively, D is TRBD2 (7 bases). The CDR3 is made up of 16 amino acids. Germline CDR1 KGHSH, CDR2 LQKENI. V lost 6 bases to trimming and J lost 5 bases, with 20 bases between them. The CDR3 loop reads CASSTTGGPTNNEQFF. CDR3 bases: TGTGCCAGCTCCACCACGGGGGGCCCAACCAACAATGAGCAGTTCTTC.

The rearrangement uses TRBV6-6 and TRBJ2-5, with D hard to call. Per the germline V gene, CDR1 is MNHNY and CDR2 is SVGAGI (reference sequence). The CDR3 runs 13 residues. V lost 0 bases, J lost 2 bases, and 4 bases lay in between. CDR3 coding DNA: TGTGCCAGCAGTTACTCGCCACAAGAGACCCAGTACTTC. This translates into CASSYSPQETQYF.

A few counts support this clone. The chain joins TRBV6-5 to TRBJ2-1; TRBD2 matches at 7 bases. Germline CDR1 reads MNHEY; CDR2 reads SVGAGI. The CDR3 runs to 14 residues. V lost 7 bases to trimming and J lost 5 bases; unmatched junction nucleotides: 8. CDR3 region: CASMEGGPNNEQFF. DNA of the CDR3: TGTGCCAGCATGGAGGGAGGGCCCAACAATGAGCAGTTCTTC.

This clone was recorded a few times. The V gene is TRBV11-2, the J gene TRBJ2-4, with 7 bases identical to TRBD1. CDR3 length: 15 residues. Germline V gene data show CDR1 as SGHAT and CDR2 as FQNNGV. V shed 6 bases and J 0 bases; nucleotides not matched to a gene: 5. The CDR3 loop is CASRVAGGAKNIQYF. The CDR3 nucleotides are TGTGCCAGCAGAGTCGCAGGGGGAGCCAAAAACATTCAGTACTTC. Together with reference TRBV11-2 and TRBJ2-4, the CDR3 gives the full variable domain: EAGVAQSPRYKIIEKRQSVAFWCNPISGHATLYWYQQILGQGPKLLIQFQNNGVVDDSQLPKDRFSAERLKGVDSTLKIQPAKLEDSAVYLCASRVAGGAKNIQYFGAGTRLSVL.

This clone was counted between two and nine times. The J gene is TRBJ1-5, the V gene TRBV30; possibly TRBD1 for D (5 bases). Trimming cost V 1 base and J 0 bases, with 19 bases left between them. The CDR3 contains 18 residues. The V gene's germline CDR1 is GTSNPN and CDR2 SVGIG (reference sequence). The CDR3 DNA reads as TGTGCCTGGAGTGGGGGCAGGATCCCGGGTTATAGCAATCAGCCCCAGCATTTT. Its protein product is CAWSGGRIPGYSNQPQHF.

This sequence joins TRBV29-1 and TRBJ1-2; D is undetermined. Germline V gene data show CDR1 as SQVTM and CDR2 as ANQGSEA. V dropped 3 bases and J dropped 4 bases, with 9 bases sitting between them. CDR3 length equals 12 residues. As DNA, the CDR3 is TGCAGCGTTGATGGAGGACTCTATGGCTACACCTTC. Amino acids: CSVDGGLYGYTF. Together with reference TRBV29-1 and TRBJ1-2, the CDR3 gives the full variable domain: SAVISQKPSRDICQRGTSLTIQCQVDSQVTMMFWYRQQPGQSLTLIATANQGSEATYESGFVIDKFPISRPNLTFSTLTVSNMSPEDSSIYLCSVDGGLYGYTFGSGTRLTVV.

The chain has TRBV5-1 and TRBJ1-1; unclear D gene. The V gene's germline CDR1 is SGHRS and CDR2 YFSETQ. Trimming cost V 4 bases and J 0 bases, with 7 bases left between them. CDR3 size: 13 residues. The CDR3 DNA is TGCGCCAGCAGCCTGGATATGAACACTGAAGCTTTCTTT. It is translated as CASSLDMNTEAFF. The full variable domain, in which reference TRBV5-1 and TRBJ1-1 provide the parts outside the CDR3, is KAGVTQTPRYLIKTRGQQVTLSCSPISGHRSVSWYQQTPGQGLQFLFEYFSETQRNKGNFPGRFSGRQFSNSRSEMNVSTLELGDSALYLCASSLDMNTEAFFGQGTRLTVV.

This chain links TRBV7-2 with TRBJ1-5; 9 positions agree with TRBD1. There are 15 residues in the CDR3. Germline CDR1 SGHTA, CDR2 FQGNSA. Trimming cost V 5 bases and J 6 bases; bases outside gene matches: 8. CDR3 amino acids: CASSADRGGVQPQHF. The CDR3 DNA sequence: TGTGCCAGCAGCGCGGACAGGGGAGGAGTTCAGCCCCAGCATTTT.

In its sample, this clone is medium-sized (0.01 to 0.1%). This chain links TRBV2 with TRBJ1-5; weak D call: TRBD1 (6 bases). Trimming took off 4 bases at V and 2 bases at J, with 12 bases between the two ends. The V gene's germline CDR1 is SNHLY and CDR2 FYNNEI. The CDR3 runs 15 residues. The CDR3 nucleotides are TGTGCCAGCAGTGCGGAGGGGGTGGGCAATCAGCCCCAGCATTTT. Translated, it gives CASSAEGVGNQPQHF.

This clone was observed a few times. Given a much more abundant clone one base away, this may be a read error. This sample also contains other DNA sequences that code for the same CDR3. CDR3 DNA: TGTGCCAGCAGCTTGGGCAACTATAATTCACCCCTCCACTTT. Translating it yields CASSLGNYNSPLHF. This chain uses TRBV7-2 with TRBJ1-6; D remains ambiguous. Germline V CDR1 and CDR2: SGHTA, FQGNSA. The CDR3 sequence is 14 residues long. Between the trimmed V and J ends, which lost 3 bases and 3 bases, there was a span of 6 bases.

The V and J genes are TRBV15 and TRBJ1-3; the match to TRBD1 covers 7 bases. CDR3 length: 19 residues. V lost 0 bases, J lost 0 bases, and 11 bases stayed unmatched. Germline loops: CDR1 LNHNV, CDR2 YYDKDF (reference sequence). CDR3 sequence (DNA): TGTGCCACCAGCAGAGAGAGCTCAGGGGGGGCTTCCTCTGGAAACACCATATATTTT. This gives the protein CATSRESSGGASSGNTIYF.

The chain uses TRBV30 and TRBJ2-5; 9 bases match TRBD2. V was pared by 8 bases and J by 2 bases, with 12 bases of the junction left unmatched. There are 15 residues in the CDR3. Germline CDR1 and CDR2: GTSNPN and SVGIG (reference sequence). CDR3 coding DNA: TGTGCCGGGCGCGGGGGGGGCGGGGGGCAAGAGACCCAGTACTTC. Its translation: CAGRGGGGGQETQYF.

There are a few counts of this clone. The chain combines TRBV10-3 with TRBJ2-7; TRBD1 aligns across 8 bases. Germline CDR1 ENHRY, CDR2 SYGVKD. V lost 6 bases, J lost 4 bases, and 8 bases stayed unmatched. The CDR3 totals 14 residues. CDR3 nucleotides: TGTGCCATCAGCTCTAGGGGACAGGTATACGAGCAGTACTTC. It encodes CAISSRGQVYEQYF.

This clone was picked up a small number of times. The chain combines TRBV5-4 with TRBJ2-3; 10 bases agree with TRBD2. Germline V CDR1 and CDR2: SGHNT, YYREEE (reference sequence). The CDR3 sequence is 14 residues long. The V gene end was trimmed by 3 bases and the J gene end by 6 bases; junction bases not matched to a gene: 4. The CDR3 sequence is CASSSSTSGDTQYF. CDR3 DNA sequence: TGTGCCAGCAGCTCCTCGACTAGCGGGGATACGCAGTATTTT.

The V gene is TRBV30, the J gene TRBJ2-4; D is undetermined. V lost 2 bases to trimming and J lost 8 bases, with 10 bases between them. Germline V gives CDR1 GTSNPN, CDR2 SVGIG (reference sequence). The CDR3 spans 12 residues. CDR3 amino acids: CAWSLGRDIQYF. The DNA of the CDR3 is TGTGCCTGGAGTTTGGGTAGGGACATTCAGTACTTC.